This T cell receptor beta chain comes out of a study of T cells in Graves' hyperthyroidism and ophthalmopathy. Study-wide points: The model's output predicted ophthalmopathy at a median of roughly 6.9 months prior to onset.

Patients between 18 and 65 years old had hyperthyroidism, newly diagnosed and lasting under 2 months. Each diagnosis drew on symptoms, thyroxine, TRAb, thyroid ultrasound and orbital computed tomography findings. Per the germline V gene, CDR1 is DFQATT and CDR2 is SNEGSKA (reference sequence). The length of the CDR3 is 15 residues. Trimming cost V 0 bases and J 3 bases; bases outside gene matches: 5. TCR beta CDR3 sequences were amplified from RNA transcripts. A set of HTBI primers served as the primers for a first-round RT-PCR of the TCR CDR3. TCRdb re-called the multiplex PCR reads through MiXCR, storing one row per CDR3 protein. The table records fewer than 650,000 distinct CDR3 sequences, around 15% of them present only once. There are many counts of this clonotype. Its antigen remains unidentified.

The receptor was derived from a woman between 40 and 55 years old with Graves' hyperthyroidism. The chain links TRBV20-1 to TRBJ2-5, with 9 positions matching TRBD1. Sequencing was done on a sample of blood. The CDR3: CSARDLGQGKETQYF. CDR3 DNA: TGCAGTGCTAGAGATCTGGGACAGGGCAAAGAGACCCAGTACTTC.